This T cell receptor beta chain was observed in a study of T cell responses to AZD1222 COVID-19 vaccine. TCRdb's table, derived via immunoSEQ multiplex PCR, lists solely in-frame clones and lacks some. The data contain 100,000 to 150,000 clones, about 89% of them singletons. The junction had 9 bases not matched to a gene; V was cut back by 5 bases and J by 7 bases. Per the germline V gene, CDR1 is MNHEY and CDR2 is SVGAGI. The CDR3 extends over 15 amino acids. This clone was counted only a few times. The gene calls are TRBV6-5 and TRBJ2-7; 12 bases are shared with TRBD1. The specimen was peripheral blood, collected on day 0 of AZD1222 vaccination. This TCR derives from an adult in good health. CDR3 DNA sequence: TGTGCCAGCAGTCTCCCCGGGACAGGGGGCTTAGAGCAGTACTTC. Protein: CASSLPGTGGLEQYF.